Presented here are 12 T cell receptor beta chains from one specimen sequenced in a study of response to subunit inactivated influenza vaccine. TCRdb used MiXCR to reprocess the RT-PCR reads, holding one entry per CDR3 protein. The profile shows around 200,000 distinct CDR3 sequences, about 9% of them singletons. The specimen was non-naive T cells sorted from PBMCs, collected on the day of vaccination. Every receptor here comes from a man aged 50 to 59 who received an inactivated influenza vaccine.

The V and J genes are TRBV2 and TRBJ2-7; 11 bases agree with TRBD2. This CDR3 is built from 15 residues. Germline values: CDR1 SNHLY, CDR2 FYNNEI. V shed 5 bases, J shed 2 bases, and the junction held 5 bases outside the gene matches. The CDR3 nucleotides read TGTGCCAGCAGTACTAGCGGGAGCCAGACCTACGAGCAGTACTTC. The encoded protein is CASSTSGSQTYEQYF.

A few counts support this clonotype. V and J are TRBV10-3 and TRBJ2-5; TRBD1 is a possible D gene (5 bases). V lost 0 bases and J lost 7, with 6 bases in between. The CDR3 contains 12 residues. From germline, CDR1 is ENHRY and CDR2 SYGVKD. CDR3 DNA: TGTGCCATCAGTGAGTCTGGGGCGACCCAGTACTTC. Amino acids: CAISESGATQYF.

There are many counts of this clonotype. The chain uses TRBV7-9 and TRBJ2-7; 8 bases are a match to TRBD2. From germline, CDR1 is SEHNR and CDR2 FQNEAQ (reference sequence). V lost 7 bases, J lost 3 bases, and 8 bases stayed unmatched. The CDR3 runs 14 residues. In nucleotides, the CDR3 is TGTGCCAGCAACCCAGGACTAGCTCGCTACGAGCAGTACTTC. The encoded protein is CASNPGLARYEQYF.

The table lists this clonotype with a few counts. J is TRBJ1-2 and V is TRBV28; D not certain. The CDR3 covers 14 residues. Germline CDR1 reads MDHEN; CDR2 reads SYDVKM. Trimming removed 2 bases at V and 7 bases at J, with 14 bases between. The CDR3, as DNA: TGTGCCAGCAGTTTAGGTCTCGATATGAGTGGCTACACCTTC. Translating it yields CASSLGLDMSGYTF.

In its sample, this clonotype was seen many times. V gene TRBV18 combines with J gene TRBJ2-2; 9 positions agree with TRBD1. There are 18 residues in the CDR3. V trimming: 3 bases; J trimming: 4 bases; junction bases outside the gene matches: 12. The germline V gene has CDR1 KGHSH and CDR2 LQKENI. This chain's CDR3 is CASSPIALGQGTTGELFF. For the CDR3, the DNA is TGTGCCAGCTCACCCATCGCCCTAGGACAGGGGACCACCGGGGAGCTGTTTTTT.

The gene calls are TRBV20-1 and TRBJ2-7; D is unclear. This CDR3 contains 11 residues. The ends were cut back, 6 bases at V and 3 bases at J, with 9 bases in the middle. Germline values: CDR1 DFQATT, CDR2 SNEGSKA (reference sequence). The CDR3 DNA reads as TGCAGTGCAGAAGGGAACTACGAGCAGTACTTC. Translated: CSAEGNYEQYF.

This chain uses TRBV12-3 or TRBV12-4 with TRBJ2-5, with a possible D match to TRBD1 (5 bases). The CDR3 is 14 residues long. V dropped 6 bases and J dropped 5 bases, with 16 bases sitting between them. CDR3 sequence reads: CASSRSRRGETQYF. CDR3 coding DNA: TGTGCCAGCAGCCGATCAAGAAGGGGCGAGACCCAGTACTTC.

The chain is built from TRBV6-1 and TRBJ2-3; 8 nucleotides line up with TRBD2. Germline V gene data show CDR1 as MNHNS and CDR2 as SASEGT. V gave up 6 bases and J gave up 3 bases; unmatched junction bases: 8. This CDR3 spans 15 amino acids. Here the CDR3 reads CASSTREGRTDTQYF. In nucleotides, the CDR3 is TGTGCCAGCAGCACCCGGGAGGGCCGTACAGATACGCAGTATTTT.

This clonotype was observed many times. J is TRBJ2-7 and V is TRBV5-1, with 8 bases matching TRBD1. This CDR3 spans 16 amino acids. The germline CDR1 and CDR2 sequences are SGHRS and YFSETQ. V gave up 2 bases and J gave up 7 bases; unmatched junction bases: 14. In DNA form, the CDR3 reads TGCGCCAGCAGCTTTGGAGACAGACAGGGGAATTCGGAGCAGTACTTC. Translated: CASSFGDRQGNSEQYF.

This clonotype was seen a few times. The chain links TRBV5-1 to TRBJ2-2, with D perhaps TRBD1 (6 bases). The CDR3 runs to 18 residues. V shed 0 bases and J shed 6 bases, with 21 bases lying between them. CDR1 and CDR2 (germline): SGHRS, YFSETQ. CDR3: CASSLATRRQGLSGELFF. CDR3 in DNA: TGCGCCAGCAGCTTGGCCACTCGTAGGCAGGGGCTCTCCGGGGAGCTGTTTTTT.

V and J are TRBV7-2 and TRBJ2-7; maybe TRBD2 (7 bases). The germline V gene encodes CDR1 SGHTA and CDR2 FQGNSA. Trimming took 10 bases from V and 7 from J, leaving 20 bases between them. The CDR3 has 13 amino acids. Here the CDR3 DNA reads TGTGCCACGGACCCGGGGGGCGCGAGGGAGCAGTACTTC. Protein sequence: CATDPGGAREQYF. Together with reference TRBV7-2 and TRBJ2-7, the CDR3 gives the full variable domain: GAGVSQSPSNKVTEKGKDVELRCDPISGHTALYWYRQSLGQGLEFLIYFQGNSAPDKSGLPSDRFSAERTGGSVSTLTIQRTQQEDSAVYLCATDPGGAREQYFGPGTRLTVT.

The chain combines TRBV5-1 with TRBJ2-7; D may be TRBD1 or TRBD2 (8 bases each). The CDR3 totals 15 residues. The V end lost 0 bases, the J end lost 6 bases, and 16 bases lay between the germline ends. Germline loops: CDR1 SGHRS, CDR2 YFSETQ. CDR3 DNA: TGCGCCAGCAGCTTGGCAGGGGGCGCGGGGGGCGAGCAGTACTTC. It encodes CASSLAGGAGGEQYF.